This TCR beta chain was sequenced during a study of blood T cells in healthy people across ages. Findings and caveats of the study: Nothing was known about donor CMV status, and this possibly confounded expanded clonotype changes.

The authors ran a second PCR of about 6 to 11 cycles using a sample-barcoded 5' primer and a J-beta primer mix. Through a template-switch adaptor with 12 random nucleotides, each cDNA molecule received a tag. Each CDR3 protein is one row after TCRdb ran MiXCR on the 5' RACE reads. This table has 600,000 or so distinct CDR3 sequences, 25% to 35% appearing once. About this clonotype itself: The antigen is not known.

Input material: blood. This sequence was found in an elderly woman in good health.

CDR3 residues: CASSFDRPLNTEAFF. The CDR3 DNA sequence: TGTGCCAGCAGTTTCGACAGGCCCCTGAACACTGAAGCTTTCTTT. The rearrangement uses TRBV27 and TRBJ1-1, with TRBD1 as a possible D gene (6 bases). Germline V CDR1 and CDR2: MNHEY, SMNVEV (reference sequence). The CDR3 spans 15 residues. The V and J ends lost 3 bases and 0 bases respectively, with 11 bases between them.